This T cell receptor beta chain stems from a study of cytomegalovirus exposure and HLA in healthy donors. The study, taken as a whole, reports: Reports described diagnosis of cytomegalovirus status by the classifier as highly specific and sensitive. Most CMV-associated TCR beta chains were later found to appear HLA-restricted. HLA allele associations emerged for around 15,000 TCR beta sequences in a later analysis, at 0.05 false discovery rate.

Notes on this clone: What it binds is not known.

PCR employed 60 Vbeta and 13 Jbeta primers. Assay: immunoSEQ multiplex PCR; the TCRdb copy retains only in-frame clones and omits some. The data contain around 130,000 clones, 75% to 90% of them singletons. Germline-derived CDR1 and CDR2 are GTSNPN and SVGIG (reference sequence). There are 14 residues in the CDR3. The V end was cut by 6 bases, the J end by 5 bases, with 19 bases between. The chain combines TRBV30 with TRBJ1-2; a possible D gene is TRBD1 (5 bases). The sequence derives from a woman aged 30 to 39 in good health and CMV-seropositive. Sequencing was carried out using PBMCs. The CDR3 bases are TGTGCCTGCAGGGTTGGAGCAGACCCTTATGGCTACACCTTC. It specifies CACRVGADPYGYTF.